The clone carrying this TCR beta chain was detected a few times. The antigen remains undetermined. TCRdb re-called the 5' RACE reads through MiXCR, storing one row per CDR3 protein. The sample includes 150,000 or so distinct CDR3 sequences, 30% to 35% of them seen just once. This entry belongs to a study of T-cell memory formation after mild COVID-19. In the study overall: TCR clustering was largely donor specific.

General study findings and limits: The CD4+ clones that contracted clustered mainly within CM and EM, and the CD8+ clones concentrated in EMRA.

This CDR3 comprises 16 residues. V was pared by 5 bases and J by 0 bases, with 15 bases between. Looked up from germline, CDR1 is SGHAT and CDR2 is FQNNGV. Input material: PBMCs or a T cell subset sorted from them (not recorded which). This clonotype was obtained from an adult woman who had mild COVID-19 (a few samples of this study predate the infection). Cell type and time point are not known. The chain employs TRBV11-2 and TRBJ2-3; D is uncertain. The CDR3 reads CASSPRALWSTDTQYF. In DNA form, the CDR3 reads TGTGCCAGCAGCCCCCGGGCCCTCTGGAGCACAGATACGCAGTATTTT.